Sequencing of this T cell receptor beta chain was carried out in a study of control samples from healthy donors and cancer patients. Per the germline V gene, CDR1 is LNHNV and CDR2 is YYDKDF (reference sequence). CDR3 length equals 13 residues. V lost 9 bases, J lost 8 bases, and 16 bases lay in between. TCRdb's copy holds only in-frame clones and misses some; the assay was immunoSEQ multiplex PCR. The sample yields about 160,000 clones, around 93% seen once. V usage is TRBV15 and J usage is TRBJ1-4, with D unclear. The sequence was collected from a woman aged 55-75 years in good health. Sequencing used blood. CDR3 DNA sequence: TGTGCCACTAAAGAGGAAGGAGGAGAAAAACTGTTTTTT. It specifies CATKEEGGEKLFF.